The clone carrying this T cell receptor beta chain turned up a few times. The sample comes from a study of shared clonotypes between healthy human individuals. Germline lookup yields CDR1 KGHSH and CDR2 LQKENI. This CDR3 is built from 14 residues. V gave up 6 bases and J gave up 6 bases, with 17 bases separating them. Every subset had its genomic DNA shared out evenly among several immunoSEQ plates. Measured with immunoSEQ multiplex PCR; TCRdb has only the in-frame clones, and not every one. The data show fewer than 200,000 clones, approximately 60% seen once. Sequencing was performed on memory CD4+ T cells sorted from blood. Sample subset: CD45RA-negative fraction. The V call is TRBV18, the J call TRBJ1-2; D remains unclear. The TCR was taken from a young man in good health. In DNA form, the CDR3 reads TGTGCCAGCTCTCCGACGGACGATAAGGATGGCTACACCTTC. It codes for CASSPTDDKDGYTF.